The 21 T cell receptor beta chains listed next were all sequenced from one sample in a study of cytomegalovirus exposure and HLA in healthy donors. PCR used 60 Vbeta primers and 13 Jbeta primers. Sequencing used immunoSEQ multiplex PCR; TCRdb keeps in-frame clones, though not all of them. Of about 190,000 clones in the sample, roughly three quarters were seen once. Sequencing was carried out using PBMCs. The receptors derive from a woman between 18 and 29 years old in good health and CMV-seronegative.

The chain joins TRBV6-9 to TRBJ2-7; 7 positions match TRBD1. This CDR3 is 16 amino acids long. The V gene's germline CDR1 is MNHGY and CDR2 SVAAGI. With 6 bases clipped from V and 0 bases from J, the junction kept 11 bases outside the gene matches. CDR3 in amino acids: CASSPKPGQSSYEQYF. CDR3 DNA: TGTGCCAGCAGCCCTAAGCCGGGACAGAGCTCCTACGAGCAGTACTTC.

This rearrangement joins TRBV29-1 to TRBJ2-1; tentatively, D is TRBD2 (5 bases). The CDR3 totals 11 residues. In germline, CDR1 is SQVTM, CDR2 ANQGSEA. V dropped 3 bases and J dropped 6 bases, with 6 bases sitting between them. The chain's CDR3 is CSVDAGNEQFF. The CDR3 nucleotides are TGCAGCGTTGATGCGGGCAATGAGCAGTTCTTC.

This rearrangement joins TRBV10-2 to TRBJ1-5; D is uncertain. CDR3 length: 13 amino acids. CDR1 is WSHSY and CDR2 is SAAADI in the germline V gene. V dropped 10 bases and J dropped 4 bases, with 14 bases sitting between them. The CDR3 is CATGVGPNQPQHF. DNA of the CDR3: TGCGCCACTGGCGTGGGCCCAAATCAGCCCCAGCATTTT.

In this sample, this clone turned up once. The V gene is TRBV7-9, the J gene TRBJ2-5; TRBD1 matches 7 bases. This CDR3 has 15 residues. Germline values: CDR1 SEHNR, CDR2 FQNEAQ (reference sequence). Germline trimming cut 5 bases from V and 5 bases from J; bases unmatched to any gene: 11. CDR3 in DNA: TGTGCCAGCAGCCTACGGGACAGCCAGGGGGAGACCCAGTACTTC. Amino acid sequence: CASSLRDSQGETQYF.

The chain carries TRBV28 and TRBJ1-3; the D gene is possibly TRBD1 (6 bases). The CDR3 is 14 amino acids. V lost 9 bases and J 4 bases, leaving 16 bases between the germline ends. Per the germline V gene, CDR1 is MDHEN and CDR2 is SYDVKM. Written as DNA, the CDR3 is TGTGCCAGATATACAGGGTCTGGGGGAAACACCATATATTTT. It codes for CARYTGSGGNTIYF.

The chain links TRBV20-1 to TRBJ2-3, with a possible D match to TRBD2 (6 bases). The V end was cut by 8 bases, the J end by 7 bases, with 10 bases between. This CDR3 has 10 amino acids. Per the germline V gene, CDR1 is DFQATT and CDR2 is SNEGSKA (reference sequence). CDR3 nucleotides: TGCAGTTGGGGGAGGAATACGCAGTATTTT. Protein: CSWGRNTQYF.

The chain carries TRBV6-1 and TRBJ2-2; 7 bases map to TRBD2. The V gene's germline CDR1 is MNHNS and CDR2 SASEGT. Trimming took 6 bases from V and 5 from J; bases not matched to a gene: 6. The length of the CDR3 is 14 residues. The CDR3 coding sequence is TGTGCCAGCAGGGTATGGGGGGGGACCGGGGAGCTGTTTTTT. As protein: CASRVWGGTGELFF.

The rearrangement links TRBV9 to TRBJ1-2, with TRBD1 as a possible D gene (5 bases). The CDR3 consists of 16 residues. Germline V gene sequence: CDR1 SGDLS, CDR2 YYNGEE. Trimming removed 3 bases from V and 0 bases from J, with 15 bases in between. CDR3 residues: CASSASAGITNYGYTF. The CDR3 DNA follows: TGTGCCAGCAGCGCCTCTGCAGGGATAACTAACTATGGCTACACCTTC.

This chain links TRBV28 with TRBJ1-1, with 7 bases lining up with TRBD1. The CDR3 has 14 amino acids. Germline V gives CDR1 MDHEN, CDR2 SYDVKM. V lost 6 bases and J lost 5; bases outside the gene matches: 9. CDR3: CASSQDRETTEAFF. DNA of the CDR3: TGTGCCAGCAGCCAAGACAGGGAAACGACTGAAGCTTTCTTT.

This sequence joins TRBV18 and TRBJ1-1; TRBD1 is a possible D gene (5 bases). The CDR3 sequence is 15 residues long. Germline CDR1 KGHSH, CDR2 LQKENI. Trimming cost V 1 base and J 3 bases, with 12 bases left between them. CDR3 nucleotide sequence: TGTGCCAGCTCACCACGGAAGGGGCTGGACACTGAAGCTTTCTTT. It translates to CASSPRKGLDTEAFF.

The CDR3 DNA reads as TGTGCCAGCATCTCCCCGGGACAGGGGGCTGAGGAGCTGTTTTTT. Translated: CASISPGQGAEELFF. The genes are TRBV21-1 and TRBJ2-2; the listed D gene, TRBD1, was not tested against the DNA. TRBV21-1 is flagged as a pseudogene. CDR3 length equals 15 residues.

This chain connects TRBV19 to TRBJ1-1, with 7 bases aligning to TRBD1. Germline V gene data show CDR1 as LNHDA and CDR2 as SQIVND (reference sequence). CDR3 size: 15 residues. V shed 0 bases and J 1 base; nucleotides not matched to a gene: 2. In DNA, the CDR3 is TGTGCCAGTAGTATAGAGAACAGGGGGAACACTGAAGCTTTCTTT. It specifies CASSIENRGNTEAFF.

The chain carries TRBV6-5 and TRBJ2-1; the D gene is possibly TRBD2 (5 bases). Trimming stripped 6 bases from V and 5 bases from J, with 17 bases between. Germline-derived CDR1 and CDR2 are MNHEY and SVGAGI. The CDR3 sequence is 15 residues long. CDR3 bases: TGTGCCAGCAGAGGTCCTGGACGGGGAAACAATGAGCAGTTCTTC. It codes for CASRGPGRGNNEQFF.

The chain couples TRBV10-2 to TRBJ2-1; 9 positions match TRBD2. The germline V gene encodes CDR1 WSHSY and CDR2 SAAADI. This CDR3 is built from 15 residues. With V trimmed by 9 bases and J by 0 bases, 6 bases remained unmatched. CDR3 in amino acids: CASTSSGSSYNEQFF. The CDR3 DNA reads as TGCGCCAGTACCAGTAGCGGGAGCTCCTACAATGAGCAGTTCTTC.

This chain connects TRBV5-4 to TRBJ2-2, with 7 positions matching TRBD1. V lost 0 bases and J lost 2; bases outside the gene matches: 4. From germline, CDR1 is SGHNT and CDR2 YYREEE (reference sequence). The CDR3 spans 16 residues. The CDR3 here is CASSLDRGRNTGELFF. The CDR3 coding sequence is TGTGCCAGCAGCTTGGACAGGGGCCGAAACACCGGGGAGCTGTTTTTT. Combining the CDR3 with reference TRBV5-4 and TRBJ2-2 gives the whole variable domain ETGVTQSPTHLIKTRGQQVTLRCSSQSGHNTVSWYQQALGQGPQFIFQYYREEENGRGNFPPRFSGLQFPNYSSELNVNALELDDSALYLCASSLDRGRNTGELFFGEGSRLTVL.

The chain has TRBV16 and TRBJ2-3, with D perhaps TRBD2 (7 bases). The germline CDR1 and CDR2 sequences are KGHSY and FQNENV. The length of the CDR3 is 15 residues. V lost 1 base to trimming and J lost 5 bases, with 13 bases between them. As DNA, the CDR3 is TGTGCCAGCAGCCAATTCAGGGGAGGGCAAGATACGCAGTATTTT. It is translated as CASSQFRGGQDTQYF.

This chain links TRBV5-1 with TRBJ1-1, with 8 bases matching TRBD1. Germline CDR1 is SGHRS and CDR2 is YFSETQ. V lost 5 bases, J lost 1 base, and 4 bases stayed unmatched. The CDR3 has 14 residues. The CDR3 sequence is CASRSQGANTEAFF. CDR3 DNA sequence: TGCGCCAGCAGATCCCAGGGGGCGAACACTGAAGCTTTCTTT.

In DNA, the CDR3 is TGCGCCAGCAGCTCCGGACAGGGAGGTGAAAAACTGTTTTTT. This translates into CASSSGQGGEKLFF. V and J are TRBV5-1 and TRBJ1-4, with TRBD1 identical over 8 bases. The V gene end was trimmed by 3 bases and the J gene end by 7 bases; junction bases not matched to a gene: 5. The CDR3 covers 14 residues. Per germline, CDR1 SGHRS and CDR2 YFSETQ.

The chain joins TRBV19 to TRBJ1-2; D gene ambiguous. Germline V gives CDR1 LNHDA, CDR2 SQIVND (reference sequence). The V end lost 3 bases, the J end lost 7 bases, and 21 bases lay between the germline ends. The CDR3 is made up of 16 amino acids. The CDR3 loop reads CASSIQGGERVSGYTF. Here the CDR3 DNA reads TGTGCCAGTAGTATCCAAGGCGGGGAGCGAGTGAGTGGCTACACCTTC.

The rearrangement joins TRBV6-5 to TRBJ1-2, with D possibly TRBD1 on 6 matching bases. CDR1 is MNHEY and CDR2 is SVGAGI in the germline V gene. CDR3 length: 13 residues. Trimming cost V 6 bases and J 4 bases, with 12 bases left between them. The CDR3 DNA sequence: TGTGCCAGCAGCCAGGACAGACTCTATGGCTACACCTTC. Translation: CASSQDRLYGYTF.

The chain is built from TRBV9 and TRBJ2-7; no reliable D call. Trimming removed 0 bases from V and 2 bases from J, with 9 bases in between. Germline lookup yields CDR1 SGDLS and CDR2 YYNGEE. This CDR3 comprises 14 residues. CDR3 region: CASSVGALTYEQYF. CDR3 coding DNA: TGTGCCAGCAGCGTAGGGGCGCTAACCTACGAGCAGTACTTC.